This TCR beta chain was sequenced for a study of T cell repertoires in aging, cancer and after chemotherapy. At the level of the study: Pre- and post-chemotherapy samples were paired from glioblastoma patients treated with temozolomide-based therapy. The full dataset contained 8.5 million to 10 million TCR reads. Study outcomes and limitations: Age-matched healthy donors had significantly more diverse, less clonal blood TCR repertoires than untreated cancer patients. In cancer patients, declining TCR diversity with age involved lost richness and lost evenness.

TRB rearrangements spanning V, D and J were amplified using mixed TRB-A/B primers. TCRdb reprocessed the multiplex PCR reads via MiXCR and lists one record per CDR3 protein. The sample contains some 2,000 distinct CDR3 sequences, about 21% of which appear only once. The template was genomic DNA from peripheral blood, not RNA. CDR3 length equals 12 residues. From germline, CDR1 is SQVTM and CDR2 ANQGSEA. V shed 4 bases and J shed 0 bases, with 6 bases lying between them. This clonotype is labeled large. No antigen is known for it. The source of this sequence is a human donor with a solid tumor. Input material: blood. The rearrangement uses TRBV29-1 and TRBJ1-2, with unresolved D. In DNA, the CDR3 is TGCAGCGTTGTCAACGCTAACTATGGCTACACCTTC. Translation: CSVVNANYGYTF.